The rows below give T cell receptor beta chains drawn from one sample of a study of control samples from healthy donors and cancer patients. The table came from immunoSEQ multiplex PCR; TCRdb's copy has only in-frame clones and leaves some out. The repertoire has 60,000 to 65,000 clones, around 85% of them found once; the top ten carry 4.5% to 6.5%. Source material: blood. These receptors were taken from a man aged 35 to 55 in good health. The CDR3 runs from the conserved cysteine through the conserved F or W. A D gene is named only where the DNA matches it firmly. Size values are once, few and many counts, or a class for expanded clones, and some rows have none.

>-|TRBJ2-7|-|TRBV5-6|14
CASSLGGKAGEQYF
TGTGCCAGCAGCTTGGGGGGAAAGGCTGGCGAGCAGTACTTC
>TRBD1|TRBJ2-7|-|TRBV28|13
CASRRDRDYEQYF
TGTGCCAGCAGGCGGGACAGGGACTACGAGCAGTACTTC
>TRBD1|TRBJ2-5|-|TRBV6-5|13
CASEGQGGETQYF
TGTGCCAGCGAAGGACAGGGCGGAGAGACCCAGTACTTC
>TRBD1|TRBJ1-2|-|TRBV4-3|13
CASSQRTGQGYTF
TGCGCCAGCAGCCAAAGGACAGGGCAAGGCTACACCTTC
>-|TRBJ2-3|-|TRBV6-6|17
CASSRSLSASSTDTQYF
TGTGCCAGCAGTCGCTCCCTTTCTGCTTCTAGCACAGATACGCAGTATTTT
>TRBD1|TRBJ1-1|-|TRBV10-3|13
CAISVDRGTEAFF
TGTGCCATCAGTGTGGACAGGGGGACTGAAGCTTTCTTT
>-|TRBJ1-4|-|TRBV6-5|14
CATGTIVSNEKLFF
TGTGCCACCGGGACAATTGTATCTAATGAAAAACTGTTTTTT
>TRBD1|TRBJ1-1|-|TRBV10-3|12
CANGQGDTEAFF
TGTGCCAACGGACAGGGGGACACTGAAGCTTTCTTT
>-|TRBJ2-7|once|TRBV10-3|15
CAISESPPGVREQYF
TGTGCCATCAGTGAGTCTCCCCCAGGGGTTCGCGAGCAGTACTTC
>-|TRBJ2-7|-|TRBV27|14
CASSPTIQIYEQYF
TGTGCCAGCAGCCCGACTATCCAGATTTACGAGCAGTACTTC
>TRBD2|TRBJ2-6|-|TRBV6-1|18
CASCGGGRGGSGANVLTF
TGTGCCAGCTGTGGGGGGGGGCGGGGGGGCTCTGGGGCCAACGTCCTGACTTTC
>TRBD2|TRBJ2-3|-|TRBV11-2|17
CASSAGTSGRMTDTQYF
TGTGCCAGCAGCGCGGGGACTAGCGGGAGGATGACAGATACGCAGTATTTT
>TRBD2|TRBJ2-7|-|TRBV5-6|17
CASSLAMLAGGPGEQYF
TGTGCCAGCAGCTTGGCCATGTTGGCGGGAGGGCCGGGTGAGCAGTACTTC
>-|TRBJ2-1|-|TRBV10-1|18
CASSERARPRSSYNEQFF
TGCGCCAGCAGTGAGCGTGCGAGACCCCGGAGCTCCTACAATGAGCAGTTCTTC
>-|TRBJ1-5|-|TRBV30|13
CAWRSRGLQPQHF
TGTGCCTGGAGAAGTCGGGGGTTGCAGCCCCAGCATTTT
>-|TRBJ2-4|-|TRBV19|13
CASREGPKNIQYF
TGTGCCAGTCGAGAGGGACCCAAAAACATTCAGTACTTC
>-|TRBJ2-3|-|TRBV13|14
CASSLRGDPDTQYF
TGTGCCAGCAGCTTAAGGGGTGACCCAGATACGCAGTATTTT
>-|TRBJ1-6|-|TRBV4-3|19
CASSPKVVRGGSYNSPLHF
TGCGCCAGCAGCCCAAAAGTCGTCCGGGGGGGATCCTATAATTCACCCCTCCACTTT
>TRBD2|TRBJ2-5|once|TRBV5-4|14
CASSFSGAQETQYF
TGTGCCAGCAGCTTTAGCGGGGCGCAAGAGACCCAGTACTTC
>TRBD2|TRBJ2-1|-|TRBV7-3|15
CASSFLAVSYNEQFF
TGTGCCAGCAGTTTCCTAGCGGTCTCCTACAATGAGCAGTTCTTC
>TRBD2|TRBJ2-7|-|TRBV28|14
CASSPGGIPYEQYF
TGTGCCAGCAGCCCGGGAGGGATCCCCTACGAGCAGTACTTC
>-|TRBJ2-1|-|TRBV9|14
CASSQWGVGNEQFF
TGTGCCAGCAGCCAATGGGGTGTGGGTAATGAGCAGTTCTTC
>TRBD2|TRBJ2-1|-|TRBV27|15
CASSLRLAGDFEQFF
TGTGCCAGCAGTCTTAGACTAGCGGGAGACTTTGAGCAGTTCTTC
>-|TRBJ1-1|-|TRBV6-5|14
CASSYSIGETEAFF
TGTGCCAGCAGTTACTCGATAGGGGAAACTGAAGCTTTCTTT
>-|TRBJ2-7|-|TRBV2|13
CASKRPRNYEQYF
TGTGCCAGCAAGCGTCCTAGGAACTACGAGCAGTACTTC
>-|TRBJ1-1|-|TRBV27|14
CASSLGAGTTEAFF
TGTGCCAGCAGTTTAGGGGCAGGGACAACTGAAGCTTTCTTT
>-|TRBJ1-6|once|TRBV27|14
CASKLPTGSSPLHF
TGTGCCAGCAAACTCCCTACAGGATCATCACCCCTCCACTTT
>TRBD2|TRBJ2-7|few|TRBV19|14
CASATGEGTYEQYF
TGTGCCAGTGCCACCGGGGAGGGGACGTACGAGCAGTACTTC
>-|TRBJ2-7|-|TRBV28|13
CASLGSGLYEQYF
TGTGCCAGCCTTGGCTCGGGTCTGTACGAGCAGTACTTC
>TRBD1|TRBJ2-1|-|TRBV7-8|16
CASSVIGTASYNEQFF
TGTGCCAGCAGCGTAATCGGGACAGCCTCCTACAATGAGCAGTTCTTC
>-|TRBJ1-6|-|TRBV5-4|16
CASSPDLVPYNSPLHF
TGTGCCAGCAGCCCAGACCTAGTCCCCTATAATTCACCCCTCCACTTT
>TRBD2|TRBJ2-2|-|TRBV19|15
CASSILLAGVGELFF
TGTGCCAGTAGTATCTTGCTAGCGGGAGTAGGGGAGCTGTTTTTT
>TRBD2|TRBJ2-7|-|TRBV7-8|21
CASSLAGSRGEREGSSYEQYF
TGTGCCAGCAGCTTAGCGGGATCGCGTGGGGAGCGGGAGGGTTCCTCCTACGAGCAGTACTTC
>TRBD1|TRBJ1-2|-|TRBV5-6|15
CASSLFSQGARGYTF
TGTGCCAGCAGCTTATTCTCACAGGGGGCACGGGGCTACACCTTC
>TRBD1|TRBJ1-2|-|TRBV28|16
CAGSVPGTGNGFGYTF
TGTGCCGGCAGTGTACCCGGGACAGGGAATGGATTTGGCTACACCTTC